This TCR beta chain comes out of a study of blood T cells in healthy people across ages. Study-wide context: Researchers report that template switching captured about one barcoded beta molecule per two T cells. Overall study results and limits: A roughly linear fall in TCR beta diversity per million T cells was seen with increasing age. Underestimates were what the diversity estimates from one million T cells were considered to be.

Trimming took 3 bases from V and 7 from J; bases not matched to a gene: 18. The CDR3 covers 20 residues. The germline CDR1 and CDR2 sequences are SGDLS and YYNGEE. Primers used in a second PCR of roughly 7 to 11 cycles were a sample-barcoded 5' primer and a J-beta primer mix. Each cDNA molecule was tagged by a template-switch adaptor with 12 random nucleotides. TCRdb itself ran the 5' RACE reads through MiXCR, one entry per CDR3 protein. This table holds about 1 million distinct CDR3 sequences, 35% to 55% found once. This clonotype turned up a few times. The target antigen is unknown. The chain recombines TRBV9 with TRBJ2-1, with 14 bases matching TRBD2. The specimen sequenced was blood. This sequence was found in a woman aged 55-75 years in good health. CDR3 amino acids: CASSARSPVGLAGGSNEQFF. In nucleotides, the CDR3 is TGTGCCAGCAGCGCTCGTAGCCCCGTTGGACTAGCGGGAGGTTCGAATGAGCAGTTCTTC. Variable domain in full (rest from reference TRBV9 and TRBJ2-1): DSGVTQTPKHLITATGQRVTLRCSPRSGDLSVYWYQQSLDQGLQFLIQYYNGEERAKGNILERFSAQQFPDLHSELNLSSLELGDSALYFCASSARSPVGLAGGSNEQFFGPGTRLTVL.